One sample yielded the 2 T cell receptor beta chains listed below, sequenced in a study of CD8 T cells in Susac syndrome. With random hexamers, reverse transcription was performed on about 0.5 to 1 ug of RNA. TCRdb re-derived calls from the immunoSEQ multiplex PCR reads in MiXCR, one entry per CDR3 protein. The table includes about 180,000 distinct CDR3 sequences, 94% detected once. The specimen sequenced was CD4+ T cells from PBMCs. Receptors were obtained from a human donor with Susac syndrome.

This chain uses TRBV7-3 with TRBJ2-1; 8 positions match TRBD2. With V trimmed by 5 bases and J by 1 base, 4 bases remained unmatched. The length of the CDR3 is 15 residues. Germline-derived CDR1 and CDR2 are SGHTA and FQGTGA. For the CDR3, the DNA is TGTGCCAGCAGCCCTGCGGGGGGATCCTACAATGAGCAGTTCTTC. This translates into CASSPAGGSYNEQFF.

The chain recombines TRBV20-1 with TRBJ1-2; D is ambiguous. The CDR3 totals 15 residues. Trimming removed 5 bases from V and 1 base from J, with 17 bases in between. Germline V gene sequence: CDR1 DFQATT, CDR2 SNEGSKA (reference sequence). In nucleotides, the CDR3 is TGCAGTGCTGCCAATCTGTGGTCTCTTAACTATGGCTACACCTTC. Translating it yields CSAANLWSLNYGYTF.